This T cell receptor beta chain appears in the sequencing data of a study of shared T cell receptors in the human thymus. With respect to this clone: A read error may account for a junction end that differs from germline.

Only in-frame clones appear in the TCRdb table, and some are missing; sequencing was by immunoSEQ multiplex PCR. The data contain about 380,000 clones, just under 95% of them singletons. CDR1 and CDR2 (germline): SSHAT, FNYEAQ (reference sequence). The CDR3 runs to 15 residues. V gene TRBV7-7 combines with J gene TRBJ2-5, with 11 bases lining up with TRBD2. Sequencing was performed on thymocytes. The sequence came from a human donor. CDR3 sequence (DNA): TGTGCTAGCAGCTACCAGGGACTAGCGGAGGAGACCCAGTACTTC. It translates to CASSYQGLAEETQYF.